This paragraph covers one T cell receptor beta chain sequence. The table came from immunoSEQ multiplex PCR; TCRdb's copy has only in-frame clones and leaves some out. This sample has approximately 150,000 clones, with more than 85% found just once. This sample stems from a study of blood T cell repertoires in COVID-19. In the study overall: Sources were T cells, B-cell-depleted T cells, or PBMCs; the material itself was cDNA or gDNA.

The Seattle patients, enrolled during active infection, were followed longitudinally. The CDR3 runs 14 residues. Germline CDR1 is SGHDN and CDR2 is FVKESK. The V and J ends lost 4 bases and 9 bases respectively, with 18 bases between them. The sequence was collected from a woman older than 75 with COVID-19, enrolled during active disease. Sequencing input: peripheral blood. The V gene is TRBV14, the J gene TRBJ1-2, with a possible D match to TRBD1 (6 bases). The CDR3 bases are TGTGCCAGCAGCCCATACAACAGGGAGTATAGCTACACCTTC. Encoded protein: CASSPYNREYSYTF.